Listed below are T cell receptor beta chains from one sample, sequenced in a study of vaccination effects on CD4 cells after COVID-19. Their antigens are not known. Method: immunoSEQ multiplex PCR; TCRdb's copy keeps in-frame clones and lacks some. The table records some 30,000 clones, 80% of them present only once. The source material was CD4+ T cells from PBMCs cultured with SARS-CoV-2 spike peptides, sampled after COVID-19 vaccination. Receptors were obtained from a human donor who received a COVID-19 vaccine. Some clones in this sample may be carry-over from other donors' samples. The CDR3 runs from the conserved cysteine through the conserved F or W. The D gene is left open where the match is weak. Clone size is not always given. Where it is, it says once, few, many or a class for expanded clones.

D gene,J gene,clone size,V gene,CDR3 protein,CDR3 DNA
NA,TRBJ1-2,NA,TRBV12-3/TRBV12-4,CASSFLTAGGYTF,TGTGCCAGCAGTTTCTTGACGGCCGGTGGCTACACCTTC
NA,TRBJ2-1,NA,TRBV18,CASSTPTNNEQFF,TGTGCCAGCTCAACACCGACAAACAATGAGCAGTTCTTC
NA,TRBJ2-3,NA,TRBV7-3,CASSLTATDTQYF,TGTGCCAGCAGCTTAACTGCCACAGATACGCAGTATTTT
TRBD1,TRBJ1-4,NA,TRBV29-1,CSGTGQGNEKLFF,TGCAGCGGGACGGGACAGGGGAATGAAAAACTGTTTTTT
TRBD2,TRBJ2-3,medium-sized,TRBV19,CASSPRGGDGRSDTQYF,TGTGCCAGTAGCCCCCGGGGGGGGGATGGTAGGTCAGATACGCAGTATTTT
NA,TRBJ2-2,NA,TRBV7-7,CASSLLWGPPSGELFF,TGTGCCAGCAGCTTACTGTGGGGACCGCCGTCCGGGGAGCTGTTTTTT
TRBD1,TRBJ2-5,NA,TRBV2,CASSDGGRGQGQETQYF,TGTGCCAGCAGTGACGGGGGGCGGGGACAGGGTCAAGAGACCCAGTACTTC
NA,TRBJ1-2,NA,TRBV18,CASSPVNANYGYTF,TGTGCCAGCTCGCCAGTTAATGCTAACTATGGCTACACCTTC
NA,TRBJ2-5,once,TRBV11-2,CASSTGDGQETQYF,TGTGCCAGCAGCACCGGGGACGGCCAAGAGACCCAGTACTTC
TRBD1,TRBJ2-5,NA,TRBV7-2,CASSPVPGQGTQYF,TGTGCCAGCAGCCCTGTCCCGGGACAGGGGACCCAGTACTTC
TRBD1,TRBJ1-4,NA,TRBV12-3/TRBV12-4,CASSTGGGEKLFF,TGTGCCAGCAGCACAGGGGGTGGTGAAAAACTGTTTTTT
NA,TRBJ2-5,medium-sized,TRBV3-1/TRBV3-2,CASSQGPVERETQYF,TGTGCCAGCAGCCAAGGCCCGGTCGAGCGGGAGACCCAGTACTTC
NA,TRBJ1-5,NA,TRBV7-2,CASSLSSNQPQHF,TGTGCCAGCAGCTTGAGTAGCAATCAGCCCCAGCATTTT
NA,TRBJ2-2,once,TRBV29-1,CSVLYRASTGELFF,TGCAGCGTGTTATACAGGGCCAGCACCGGGGAGCTGTTTTTT
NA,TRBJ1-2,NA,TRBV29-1,CSVEDYGYTF,TGCAGCGTTGAAGATTATGGCTACACCTTC
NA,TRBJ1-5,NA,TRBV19,CASSRTGSNQPQHF,TGTGCCAGTAGCCGGACGGGTAGCAATCAGCCCCAGCATTTT
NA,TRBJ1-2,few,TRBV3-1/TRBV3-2,CASTKGGHGYTF,TGTGCCAGCACCAAAGGGGGGCATGGCTACACCTTC
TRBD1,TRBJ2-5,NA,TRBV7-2,CASSLGGTGIGKTQYF,TGTGCCAGCAGCTTAGGAGGGACAGGGATTGGGAAGACCCAGTACTTC
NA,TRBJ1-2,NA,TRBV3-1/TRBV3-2,CASSHLTGTIAYGYTF,TGTGCCAGCAGCCACTTGACAGGAACAATTGCCTATGGCTACACCTTC
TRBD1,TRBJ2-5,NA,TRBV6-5,CASKDRPQETQYF,TGTGCCAGCAAGGACAGGCCGCAAGAGACCCAGTACTTC
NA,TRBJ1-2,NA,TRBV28,CASSLILGSGYTF,TGTGCCAGCAGCCTGATTTTGGGGTCTGGCTACACCTTC
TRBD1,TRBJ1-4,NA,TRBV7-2,CASSFLPGGVYEKLFF,TGTGCCAGCAGCTTTCTTCCAGGGGGCGTATATGAAAAACTGTTTTTT
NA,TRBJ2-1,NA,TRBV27,CASSLTLLSGNEQFF,TGTGCCAGCAGTTTGACCCTGCTATCGGGGAATGAGCAGTTCTTC
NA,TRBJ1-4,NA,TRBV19,CATKAEGATNEKLFF,TGTGCCACCAAAGCTGAGGGAGCAACTAATGAAAAACTGTTTTTT
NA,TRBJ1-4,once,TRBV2,CASGTPTWHEKLFF,TGTGCATCCGGGACTCCTACGTGGCATGAAAAACTGTTTTTT
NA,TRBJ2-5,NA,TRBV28,CASSLIGLQETQYF,TGTGCCAGCAGTTTGATCGGACTCCAAGAGACCCAGTACTTC
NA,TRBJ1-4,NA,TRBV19,CATKPRLGPTNEKLFF,TGTGCCACCAAACCCCGACTGGGGCCAACTAATGAAAAACTGTTTTTT
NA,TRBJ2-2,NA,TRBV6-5,CASGRWQGGAGELFF,TGTGCCAGCGGACGTTGGCAGGGAGGCGCCGGGGAGCTGTTTTTT
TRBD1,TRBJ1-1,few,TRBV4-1,CASSQVRQGRMNTEAFF,TGCGCCAGCAGCCAGGTTCGACAGGGGAGAATGAACACTGAAGCTTTCTTT